Sequencing of this TCR beta chain was carried out in a study of T cells in Graves' hyperthyroidism and ophthalmopathy. General observations from the study: Expanded thyroid clonotypes (above 0.001) were mostly also found in blood.

Amplified TCR beta CDR3 regions derived from RNA transcripts. First-round RT-PCR with HTBI primers amplified the TCR CDR3 region. TCRdb called the multiplex PCR reads again in MiXCR, with one record for every CDR3 protein. This sample has 500,000 to 800,000 distinct CDR3 sequences, with about 14% found just once. Individuals with ophthalmopathy presented a Clinical Activity Score of at least 3, a NOSPECS grade of at least 4 and a duration under 3 months. This clonotype was detected ten times or more. Its antigen is still unknown. The sequence came from a woman between 45 and 60 years old with Graves' ophthalmopathy. The sequenced sample was blood.

The CDR3 DNA is TGCAGCGCCCTTAGTGACAGTAATCAGCCCCAGCATTTT. Its translation: CSALSDSNQPQHF. This chain connects TRBV20-1 to TRBJ1-5, with TRBD1 as a possible D gene (5 bases). The length of the CDR3 is 13 residues. Germline V lookup: CDR1 DFQATT, CDR2 SNEGSKA (reference sequence).